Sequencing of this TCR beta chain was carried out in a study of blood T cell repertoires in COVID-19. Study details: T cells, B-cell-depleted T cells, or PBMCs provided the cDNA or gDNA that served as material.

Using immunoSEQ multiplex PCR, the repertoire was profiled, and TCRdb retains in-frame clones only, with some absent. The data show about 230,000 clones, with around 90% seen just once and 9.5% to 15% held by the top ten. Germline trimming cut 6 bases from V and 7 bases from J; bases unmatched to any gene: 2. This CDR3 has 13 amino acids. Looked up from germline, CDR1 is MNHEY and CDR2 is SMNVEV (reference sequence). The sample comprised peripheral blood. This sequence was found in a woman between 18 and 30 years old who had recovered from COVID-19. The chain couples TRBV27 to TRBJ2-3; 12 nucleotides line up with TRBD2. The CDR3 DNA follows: TGTGCCAGCAGCCTAGCGGGGGGGCATACGCAGTATTTT. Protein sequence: CASSLAGGHTQYF.